The TCR beta chain described here comes from a study of blood T cell repertoires in COVID-19. Study in general: PBMCs, B-cell-depleted T cells, or T cells were the source of the cDNA or gDNA that made up the material.

This table comes from immunoSEQ multiplex PCR, and its TCRdb copy is limited to in-frame clones, with some not included. The table lists some 150,000 clones, around 80% of them singletons. Germline V gives CDR1 KGHSH, CDR2 LQKENI. The CDR3 runs to 15 residues. Trimming took 3 bases from V and 5 from J, leaving 13 bases between them. V usage is TRBV18 and J usage is TRBJ1-4; D gene uncertain. Sequences were obtained from peripheral blood. The clonotype originates from a man aged 55-75 years with active or convalescent COVID-19. The CDR3 region is CASSPGGGSNEKLFF. The CDR3 nucleotides read TGTGCCAGCTCACCCGGCGGTGGCAGCAATGAAAAACTGTTTTTT.